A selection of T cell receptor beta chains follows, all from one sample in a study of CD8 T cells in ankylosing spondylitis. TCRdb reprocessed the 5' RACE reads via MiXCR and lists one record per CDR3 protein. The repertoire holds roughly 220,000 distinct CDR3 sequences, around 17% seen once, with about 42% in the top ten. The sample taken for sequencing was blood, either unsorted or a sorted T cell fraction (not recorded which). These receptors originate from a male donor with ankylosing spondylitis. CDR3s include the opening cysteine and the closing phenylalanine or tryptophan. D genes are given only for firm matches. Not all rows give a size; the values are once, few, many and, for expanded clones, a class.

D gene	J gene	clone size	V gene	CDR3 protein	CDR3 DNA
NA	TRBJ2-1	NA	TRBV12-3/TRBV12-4	CASTLEGSYNEQFF	TGTGCCAGCACCCTAGAAGGCTCCTACAATGAGCAGTTCTTC
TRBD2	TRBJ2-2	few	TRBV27	CASSLDLAGGLTGELFF	TGTGCCAGCAGTTTAGACCTAGCGGGGGGACTCACCGGGGAGCTGTTTTTT
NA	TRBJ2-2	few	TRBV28	CASSWGNPNTGELFF	TGTGCCAGCAGCTGGGGCAACCCGAACACCGGGGAGCTGTTTTTT
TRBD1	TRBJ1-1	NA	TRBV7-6	CASSPHRDRAAEAFF	TGTGCCAGCAGCCCGCACCGGGACAGGGCGGCTGAAGCTTTCTTT
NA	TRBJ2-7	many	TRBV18	CASSPRDNSYEQYF	TGTGCCAGCTCACCCCGGGACAACTCCTACGAGCAGTACTTC
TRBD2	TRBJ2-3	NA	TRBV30	CAWELAGGTDTQYF	TGTGCCTGGGAACTAGCGGGGGGCACAGATACGCAGTATTTT
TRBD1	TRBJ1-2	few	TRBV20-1	CSASPGTAYGYTF	TGCAGTGCTTCCCCCGGGACAGCCTATGGCTACACCTTC
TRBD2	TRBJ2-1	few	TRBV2	CASSELAGGSLGNEQFF	TGTGCCAGCAGTGAACTAGCGGGGGGATCCTTGGGAAATGAGCAGTTCTTC
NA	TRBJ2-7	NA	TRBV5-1	CASSFEGPNSYEQYF	TGCGCCAGCAGCTTTGAGGGACCCAACTCCTACGAGCAGTACTTC
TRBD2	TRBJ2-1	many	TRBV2	CAGGTSRNEQFF	TGTGCCGGGGGGACTAGTCGCAATGAGCAGTTCTTC
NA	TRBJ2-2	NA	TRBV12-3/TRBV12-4	CASSLASGHTGELFF	TGTGCCAGCAGTTTGGCCAGCGGACACACCGGGGAGCTGTTTTTT
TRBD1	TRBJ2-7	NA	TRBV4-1	CASSPLPGQEISYEQYF	TGCGCCAGCAGCCCCCTTCCGGGACAGGAAATCTCCTACGAGCAGTACTTC
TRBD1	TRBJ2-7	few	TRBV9	CASSQTGSGYEQYF	TGTGCCAGCAGCCAGACAGGGAGCGGCTACGAGCAGTACTTC
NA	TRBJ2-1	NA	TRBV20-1	CSARNQDPYNEQFF	TGCAGTGCTAGAAACCAGGACCCCTACAATGAGCAGTTCTTC
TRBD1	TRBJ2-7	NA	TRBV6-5	CASSYSGQGAMEQYF	TGTGCCAGCAGTTACTCGGGGCAGGGGGCGATGGAGCAGTACTTC
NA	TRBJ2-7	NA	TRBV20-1	CSASLFGQSYEQYF	TGCAGTGCTAGCCTCTTTGGACAGAGCTACGAGCAGTACTTC
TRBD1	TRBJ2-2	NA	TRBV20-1	CSASLIGTETGELFF	TGCAGTGCTAGTCTGATAGGGACAGAGACCGGGGAGCTGTTTTTT
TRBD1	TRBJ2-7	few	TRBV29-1	CSVAGIPGTGTSYEQYF	TGCAGCGTTGCGGGGATCCCCGGGACAGGGACCTCCTACGAGCAGTACTTC
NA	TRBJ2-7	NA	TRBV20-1	CSARAISHTYEQYF	TGCAGTGCTAGAGCTATTAGCCATACCTACGAGCAGTACTTC
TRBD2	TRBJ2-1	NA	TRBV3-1	CASSQEGLAGFYNEQFF	TGTGCCAGCAGCCAAGAAGGTCTAGCGGGATTTTACAATGAGCAGTTCTTC
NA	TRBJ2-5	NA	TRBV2	CASSDSQGPETQYF	TGTGCCAGCAGTGACTCCCAGGGACCGGAGACCCAGTACTTC
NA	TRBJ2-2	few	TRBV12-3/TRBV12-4	CASSLRAVPPGELFF	TGTGCCAGCAGTTTGAGGGCCGTACCCCCCGGGGAGCTGTTTTTT
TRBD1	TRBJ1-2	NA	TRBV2	CASSEGDSPFLYGYTF	TGTGCCAGCAGTGAGGGGGACAGCCCCTTCCTCTATGGCTACACCTTC
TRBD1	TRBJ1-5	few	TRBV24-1	CATSTLDRGHTYGNQPQHF	TGTGCCACCAGTACGTTGGACAGGGGGCACACGTATGGCAATCAGCCCCAGCATTTT
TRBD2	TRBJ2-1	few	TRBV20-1	CSATGLAGPTYYNEQFF	TGCAGTGCCACGGGACTAGCGGGCCCAACGTACTACAATGAGCAGTTCTTC
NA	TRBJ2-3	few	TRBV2	CASSDRNTQYF	TGTGCCAGCAGTGATCGGAATACGCAGTATTTT
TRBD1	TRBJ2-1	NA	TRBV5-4	CAINRGGNEQFF	TGTGCCATAAACAGGGGTGGTAATGAGCAGTTCTTC
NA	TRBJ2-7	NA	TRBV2	CASSEVGESPYEQYF	TGTGCCAGCAGTGAAGTGGGGGAGTCACCTTACGAGCAGTACTTC
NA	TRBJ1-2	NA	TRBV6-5	CASTSGEANYGYTF	TGTGCCAGCACTTCGGGAGAAGCTAACTATGGCTACACCTTC
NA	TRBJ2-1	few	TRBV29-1	CSVTPTKVDEQFF	TGCAGCGTGACACCTACGAAGGTCGATGAGCAGTTCTTC
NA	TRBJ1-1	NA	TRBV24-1	CATSGGGANTEAFF	TGTGCCACCAGTGGAGGGGGAGCGAACACTGAAGCTTTCTTT
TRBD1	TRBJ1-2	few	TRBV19	CASSTADRDYGYTF	TGTGCCAGTAGTACAGCAGACAGGGACTATGGCTACACCTTC
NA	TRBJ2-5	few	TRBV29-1	CSVELGLRTQYF	TGCAGCGTGGAACTGGGGCTTAGGACCCAGTACTTC
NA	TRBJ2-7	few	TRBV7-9	CASSLAMGHEVEQYF	TGTGCCAGCAGCTTAGCGATGGGCCATGAGGTCGAGCAGTACTTC
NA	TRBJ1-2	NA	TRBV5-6	CASSYPIGSYGYTF	TGTGCCAGCAGCTATCCCATAGGCTCTTATGGCTACACCTTC